This T cell receptor (beta chain) was identified during a study of shared clonotypes between healthy human individuals. Overall study: For every donor, three CD4 naive, three CD4 memory, two CD8 naive and one CD8 memory plates were used. Study-wide points: All-four-donor shared clonotypes had higher generation probabilities than non-shared clonotypes did.

CD8 memory fractions consisted of CD45RO+ and CCR7-negative CD45RA+ TemRA cells together. Germline V gene sequence: CDR1 SQVTM, CDR2 ANQGSEA. Between the trimmed V and J ends, which lost 5 bases and 1 base, there was a span of 23 bases. The CDR3 sequence is 17 residues long. Per the study methods: ImmunoSEQ output lacked quality scores and full-length reads, limiting matched filtering. TCRdb's table, derived via immunoSEQ multiplex PCR, lists solely in-frame clones and lacks some. V, J and clone size reflect that table, while D and trimming were determined from the DNA. The data show some 690,000 clones, with roughly 88% seen just once and 34% held by the top ten. In the case of this clone: Its antigen remains unidentified.

This receptor was obtained from a young man in good health. Some clones in this sample may be carry-over from other donors' samples. Specimen: memory CD8+ T cells from PBMCs. Subset defined: CD45RO+ cells pooled with CCR7-negative TemRA cells. This rearrangement joins TRBV29-1 to TRBJ1-2; D unresolved. CDR3 in DNA: TGCAGCGTTATCTCGCAGCTCGATCCTTCGATTAACTATGGCTACACCTTC. This encodes CSVISQLDPSINYGYTF.